The clone carrying this T cell receptor beta chain has a handful of counts. The antigen is undetermined. V trimming: 6 bases; J trimming: 8 bases; junction bases outside the gene matches: 14. The germline V gene has CDR1 MNHNY and CDR2 SVGAGI (reference sequence). The CDR3 covers 16 residues. This record comes from a study of tumor-infiltrating lymphocytes in primary liver carcinoma. Overall study: With diameters of roughly 4 to 10 cm, tumors were stage T1-T3 N0M0. Sample yields, roughly 3.65 to 8 million productive TCRbeta reads, were similar across the tissue types. Regarding the study as a whole: Paired tumor-adjacent and tumor-blood samples overlapped less than tumor region pairs did.

A primer in the constant region served to generate TCR beta cDNA from 450 to 650 ng of total RNA. Each TCR beta library was derived from three nested multiplex PCR rounds that employed slightly modified ARM-PCR. Each of the first two PCR rounds ran roughly 9 cycles with TRBV1-TRBV30 forward and C-beta reverse primers. TCRdb reprocessed the multiplex PCR reads via MiXCR and lists one record per CDR3 protein. The table includes fewer than 350,000 distinct CDR3 sequences, about 61% detected once. Germline DNA was also extracted, with blood RNA taken from unsorted whole blood. They drew about 3.8 milliliters of peripheral blood before surgery.

The source material was peripheral blood. The chain recombines TRBV6-6 with TRBJ2-1; 9 bases are a match to TRBD2. The sequence was collected from a man aged 35-49 years with primary liver carcinoma and hepatitis B virus infection. This chain's CDR3 is CASRAFLAGENHEQFF. The DNA of the CDR3 is TGTGCCAGCAGAGCCTTCTTAGCGGGAGAAAATCATGAGCAGTTCTTC.